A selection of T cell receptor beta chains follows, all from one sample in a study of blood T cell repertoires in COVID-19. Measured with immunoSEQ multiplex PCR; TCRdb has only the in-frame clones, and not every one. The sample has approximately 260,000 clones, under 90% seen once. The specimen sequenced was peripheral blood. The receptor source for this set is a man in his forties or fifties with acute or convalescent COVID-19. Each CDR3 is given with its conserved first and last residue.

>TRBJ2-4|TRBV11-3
CASSSRTSGDPNIQYF
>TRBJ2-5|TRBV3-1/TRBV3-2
CASSQRAFGETQYF
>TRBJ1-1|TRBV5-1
CASSGTGGVRTEAFF
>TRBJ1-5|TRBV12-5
CASGLGTYQPQHF
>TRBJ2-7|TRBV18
CASSPGTGELEQYF
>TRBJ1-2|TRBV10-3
CAITSTGRGYTF
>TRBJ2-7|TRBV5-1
CASSQKQGREQYF
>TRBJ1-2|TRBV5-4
CASGERHPYTF
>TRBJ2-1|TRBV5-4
CASRRGLAGTDEQFF
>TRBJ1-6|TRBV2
CASSGYMANSPLHF
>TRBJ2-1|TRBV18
CASSELAGGRLNEQFF
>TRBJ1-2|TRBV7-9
CASSLALGRGLGYGYTF
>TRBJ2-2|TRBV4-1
CASSLYSGELFF
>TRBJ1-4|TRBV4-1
CASSQTTGVREKLFF
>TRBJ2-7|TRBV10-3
CAMRREGGRYEQYF
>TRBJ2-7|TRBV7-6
CASSLGDRGAYEQYF
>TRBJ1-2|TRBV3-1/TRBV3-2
CASSLGTANYGYTF
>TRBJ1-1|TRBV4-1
CASSRGAEAFF
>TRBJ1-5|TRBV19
CASSPRMTGKGNQPQHF
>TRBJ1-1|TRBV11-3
CASSLTGSNTEAFF
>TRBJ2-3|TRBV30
CAWSLLAGGTDTQYF
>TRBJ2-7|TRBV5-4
CASSLLGAQSYEQYF
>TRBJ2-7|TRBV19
CASSGGQGPYEQYF